This T cell receptor (beta chain) was sequenced for a study of cytotoxic CD8 clonotypes in ibrutinib-treated CLL. About the study: Responses comprised around 24 partial and 2 complete; at median about 68 months, approximately 14 remained remitted and about twelve progressed. General study findings and limits: A difference in sampling times existed between sustained-remission and progressing patients. With treatment, public clonotypes, which were uncommon, either contracted or remained stable.

Depth targeted 1 in 200,000 to 1 in 1 million T cells, averaging around 9.5x coverage per clonotype. Sequencing used immunoSEQ multiplex PCR; TCRdb keeps in-frame clones, though not all of them. The sample lists fewer than 75,000 clones; approximately 71% were seen once. About this clone itself: What it binds is not known.

Germline V lookup: CDR1 SGHTA, CDR2 FQGTGA. The CDR3 extends over 13 amino acids. V lost 2 bases, J lost 2 bases, and 6 bases lay in between. The rearrangement uses TRBV7-3 and TRBJ1-1; D is unclear. The sequence came from a human donor with chronic lymphocytic leukemia. The specimen was PBMCs, collected after 12 months of ibrutinib treatment. In DNA, the CDR3 is TGTGCCAGCAGCTTAGGGCAAAACACTGAAGCTTTCTTT. The encoded protein is CASSLGQNTEAFF.